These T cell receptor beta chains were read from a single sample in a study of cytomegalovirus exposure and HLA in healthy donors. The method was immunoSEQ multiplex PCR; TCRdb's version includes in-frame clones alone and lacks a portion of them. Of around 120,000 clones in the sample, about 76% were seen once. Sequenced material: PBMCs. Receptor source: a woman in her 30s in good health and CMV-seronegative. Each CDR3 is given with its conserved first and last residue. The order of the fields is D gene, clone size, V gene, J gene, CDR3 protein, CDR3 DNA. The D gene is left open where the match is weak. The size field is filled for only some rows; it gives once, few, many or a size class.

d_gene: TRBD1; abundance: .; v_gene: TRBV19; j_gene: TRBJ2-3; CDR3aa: CASRKTGGTQYF; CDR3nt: TGTGCCAGTAGGAAAACAGGGGGCACGCAGTATTTT
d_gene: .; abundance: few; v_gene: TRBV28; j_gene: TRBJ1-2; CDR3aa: CATRDRYGYTF; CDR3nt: TGTGCCACCAGAGACAGATATGGCTACACCTTC
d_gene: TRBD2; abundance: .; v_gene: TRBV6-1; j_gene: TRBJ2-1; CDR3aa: CASSEIPGSGGEQFF; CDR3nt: TGTGCCAGCAGTGAAATCCCCGGGAGCGGGGGTGAGCAGTTCTTC
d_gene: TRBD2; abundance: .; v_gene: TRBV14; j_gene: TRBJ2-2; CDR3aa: CASSQGLAHNLNTGELFF; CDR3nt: TGTGCCAGCAGTCAGGGACTAGCACATAACCTTAACACCGGGGAGCTGTTTTTT
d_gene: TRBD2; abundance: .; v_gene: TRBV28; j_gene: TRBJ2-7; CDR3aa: CASIKLGGTRGTYEQYF; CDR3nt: TGTGCCAGCATCAAACTGGGCGGGACTAGGGGAACCTACGAGCAGTACTTC
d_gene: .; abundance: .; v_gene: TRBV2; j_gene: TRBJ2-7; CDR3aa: CASSELYEQYF; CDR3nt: TGTGCCAGCAGTGAGTTATACGAGCAGTACTTC
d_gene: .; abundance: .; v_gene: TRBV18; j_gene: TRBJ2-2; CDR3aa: CASSLWSNTGELFF; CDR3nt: TGTGCCAGCTCTTTATGGAGTAACACCGGGGAGCTGTTTTTT
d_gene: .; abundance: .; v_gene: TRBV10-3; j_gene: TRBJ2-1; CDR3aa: CATRDGSSYNEQFF; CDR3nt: TGTGCCACCCGGGACGGGAGCTCCTACAATGAGCAGTTCTTC
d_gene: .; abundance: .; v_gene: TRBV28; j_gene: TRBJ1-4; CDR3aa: CASSLGAENEKLFF; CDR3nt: TGTGCCAGCAGTTTGGGGGCAGAGAATGAAAAACTGTTTTTT
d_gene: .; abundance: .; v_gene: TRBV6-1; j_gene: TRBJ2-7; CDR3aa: CASSVQGYEQYF; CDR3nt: TGTGCCAGCAGTGTACAGGGTTACGAGCAGTACTTC
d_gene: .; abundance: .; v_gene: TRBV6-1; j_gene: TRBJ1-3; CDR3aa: CASSDLTGSADTIYF; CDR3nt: TGTGCCAGCAGTGACTTAACAGGGTCGGCAGACACCATATATTTT
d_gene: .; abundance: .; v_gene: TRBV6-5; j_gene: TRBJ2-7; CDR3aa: CASSPPSSYEQYF; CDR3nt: TGTGCCAGCTCACCGCCCTCCTCCTACGAGCAGTACTTC
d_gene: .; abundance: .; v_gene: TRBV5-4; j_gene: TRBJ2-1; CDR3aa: CASSFPARENEQFF; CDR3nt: TGTGCCAGCAGCTTCCCCGCCAGGGAAAATGAGCAGTTCTTC
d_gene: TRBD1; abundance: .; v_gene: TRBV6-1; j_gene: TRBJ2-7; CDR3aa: CASSEAGTGCEQYF; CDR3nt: TGTGCCAGCAGTGAAGCGGGGACAGGGTGCGAGCAGTACTTC
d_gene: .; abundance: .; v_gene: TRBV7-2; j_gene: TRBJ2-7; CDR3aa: CASTIGAGGLYEQYF; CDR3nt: TGTGCCAGCACCATAGGGGCAGGGGGACTCTACGAGCAGTACTTC
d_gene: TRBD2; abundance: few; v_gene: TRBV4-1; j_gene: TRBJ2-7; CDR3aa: CASSQLGLAGEEQYF; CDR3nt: TGCGCCAGCAGCCAACTCGGACTAGCGGGAGAGGAGCAGTACTTC
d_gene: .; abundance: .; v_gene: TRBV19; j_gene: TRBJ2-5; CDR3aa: CASSDGQTRGTQYF; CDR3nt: TGTGCCAGTAGTGACGGACAGACCCGTGGGACCCAGTACTTC
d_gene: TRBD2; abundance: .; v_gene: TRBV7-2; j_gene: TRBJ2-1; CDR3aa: CASSLAGGPNEQFF; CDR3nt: TGTGCCAGCAGTCTAGCGGGAGGGCCAAATGAGCAGTTCTTC
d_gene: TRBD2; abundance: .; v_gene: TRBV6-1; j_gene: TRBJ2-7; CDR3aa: CASSVAGGSYEQYF; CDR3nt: TGTGCCAGCAGTGTAGCGGGGGGGTCCTACGAGCAGTACTTC
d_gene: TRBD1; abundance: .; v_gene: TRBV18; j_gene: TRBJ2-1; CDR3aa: CASSPRQGRNEQFF; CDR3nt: TGTGCCAGCTCACCACGACAGGGGCGGAATGAGCAGTTCTTC
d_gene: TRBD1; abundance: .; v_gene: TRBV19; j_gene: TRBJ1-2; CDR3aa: CASSNGGQGRSGYTF; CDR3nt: TGTGCCAGTAGTAATGGGGGACAGGGTCGAAGTGGCTACACCTTC
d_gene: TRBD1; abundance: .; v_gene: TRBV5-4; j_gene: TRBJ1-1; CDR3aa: CASSPRTGSNTEAFF; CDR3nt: TGTGCCAGCAGCCCCCGGACAGGGTCGAACACTGAAGCTTTCTTT
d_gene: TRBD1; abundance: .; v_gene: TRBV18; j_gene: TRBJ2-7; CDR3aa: CASSATGGPNEQYF; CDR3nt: TGTGCCAGCTCAGCAACAGGGGGCCCAAACGAGCAGTACTTC
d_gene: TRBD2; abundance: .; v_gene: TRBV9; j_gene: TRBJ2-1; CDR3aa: CASSVLGSGRSGANEQFF; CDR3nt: TGTGCCAGCAGCGTCTTGGGTAGCGGGAGGTCCGGGGCGAATGAGCAGTTCTTC
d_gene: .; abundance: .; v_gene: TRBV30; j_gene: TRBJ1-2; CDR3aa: CAWSPGGISYTF; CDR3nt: TGTGCCTGGAGTCCCGGGGGGATTAGCTACACCTTC
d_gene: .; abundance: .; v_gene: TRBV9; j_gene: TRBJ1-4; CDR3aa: CASSVAQGPNEKLFF; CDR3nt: TGTGCCAGCAGCGTAGCTCAGGGGCCGAATGAAAAACTGTTTTTT
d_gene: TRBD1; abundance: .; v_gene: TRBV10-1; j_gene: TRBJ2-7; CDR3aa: CASSESAMTGIYEQYF; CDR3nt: TGCGCCAGCAGTGAGTCCGCAATGACAGGGATCTACGAGCAGTACTTC
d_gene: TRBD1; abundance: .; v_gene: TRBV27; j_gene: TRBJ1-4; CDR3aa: CASSLRGQDNEKLFF; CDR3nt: TGTGCCAGCAGTTTACGCGGACAGGATAATGAAAAACTGTTTTTT
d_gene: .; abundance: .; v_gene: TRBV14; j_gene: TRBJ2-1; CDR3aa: CASSLGAGRLSNEQFF; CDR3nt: TGTGCCAGCAGCCTGGGGGCAGGACGTCTTTCCAATGAGCAGTTCTTC
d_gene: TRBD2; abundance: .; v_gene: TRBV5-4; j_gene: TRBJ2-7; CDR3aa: CASSPLTGAGGYEQYF; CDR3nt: TGTGCCAGCAGCCCCCTGACTGGAGCGGGAGGCTACGAGCAGTACTTC
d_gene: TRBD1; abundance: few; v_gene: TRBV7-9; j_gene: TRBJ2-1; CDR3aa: CASSPSRGRKDEQFF; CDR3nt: TGTGCCAGCAGCCCCTCCAGGGGGCGGAAGGATGAGCAGTTCTTC